These T cell receptor beta chains were read from a single sample in a study of tumor-infiltrating lymphocytes in primary liver carcinoma. TCRdb itself ran the multiplex PCR reads through MiXCR, one entry per CDR3 protein. The sample shows roughly 100,000 distinct CDR3 sequences, around 73% of them seen only once. The specimen was liver tumor tissue from sampling region 2. The receptor source for this set is a woman aged 60-70 years with primary liver carcinoma and hepatitis B virus infection. CDR3s include the opening cysteine and the closing phenylalanine or tryptophan. The order of the fields is V gene, J gene, D gene, clone size, CDR3 protein, CDR3 DNA. A D gene is named only where the DNA matches it firmly. For some rows the clone size is stated as once, few or many, or as a class when expanded; others skip it.

V gene: TRBV5-1
J gene: TRBJ2-1
D gene: .
clone size: .
CDR3 protein: CASSLRPAANRNEQFF
CDR3 DNA: TGCGCCAGCAGCTTGCGCCCGGCGGCGAATAGGAATGAGCAGTTCTTC

V gene: TRBV18
J gene: TRBJ2-5
D gene: .
clone size: few
CDR3 protein: CASSLGQRETQYF
CDR3 DNA: TGTGCCAGCTCACTCGGACAGCGGGAGACCCAGTACTTC

V gene: TRBV5-6
J gene: TRBJ2-1
D gene: .
clone size: many
CDR3 protein: CASSLGRHYNEQFF
CDR3 DNA: TGTGCCAGCAGCTTGGGGCGGCACTACAATGAGCAGTTCTTC

V gene: TRBV19
J gene: TRBJ2-2
D gene: .
clone size: few
CDR3 protein: CALEGQNTGELFF
CDR3 DNA: TGTGCCCTTGAGGGACAGAACACCGGGGAGCTGTTTTTT

V gene: TRBV6-5
J gene: TRBJ1-4
D gene: .
clone size: .
CDR3 protein: CAGSYAGLTGEKLFF
CDR3 DNA: TGTGCCGGCAGTTACGCGGGACTCACCGGGGAAAAACTGTTTTTT

V gene: TRBV11-2
J gene: TRBJ2-7
D gene: TRBD1
clone size: medium-sized
CDR3 protein: CASSFGTGGTYEQYF
CDR3 DNA: TGTGCCAGCAGCTTCGGGACAGGCGGAACCTACGAGCAGTACTTC

V gene: TRBV6-1
J gene: TRBJ1-5
D gene: .
clone size: .
CDR3 protein: CASRGLTKYQHF
CDR3 DNA: TGTGCCAGCAGGGGCCTGACTAAGTACCAACATTTT

V gene: TRBV5-1
J gene: TRBJ1-1
D gene: .
clone size: .
CDR3 protein: CASSLGTVNTEAFF
CDR3 DNA: TGCGCCAGCAGCTTGGGGACAGTTAACACTGAAGCTTTCTTT

V gene: TRBV11-2
J gene: TRBJ2-3
D gene: .
clone size: .
CDR3 protein: CVISLYRGDTEYF
CDR3 DNA: TGTGTCATCAGCTTATATCGAGGAGATACGGAGTATTTT

V gene: TRBV11-3
J gene: TRBJ2-7
D gene: TRBD2
clone size: few
CDR3 protein: CASSLSGREHMQYF
CDR3 DNA: TGTGCCAGCAGCTTAAGCGGGCGGGAGCACATGCAGTACTTT

V gene: TRBV29-1
J gene: TRBJ2-5
D gene: .
clone size: .
CDR3 protein: CSGGAGEAQYF
CDR3 DNA: TGCAGCGGCGGGGCAGGGGAGGCCCAGTACTTC

V gene: TRBV15
J gene: TRBJ2-4
D gene: .
clone size: .
CDR3 protein: CATSRDLSGVAKNIQYF
CDR3 DNA: TGTGCCACCAGCAGAGATTTAAGCGGAGTAGCCAAAAACATTCAGTACTTC

V gene: TRBV19
J gene: TRBJ2-7
D gene: TRBD2
clone size: .
CDR3 protein: CASSGGGRDYEQYF
CDR3 DNA: TGTGCCAGCAGTGGAGGAGGGAGGGACTACGAGCAGTACTTC

V gene: TRBV29-1
J gene: TRBJ1-1
D gene: TRBD1
clone size: many
CDR3 protein: CSVAWTGNTEAFF
CDR3 DNA: TGCAGCGTTGCTTGGACAGGCAACACTGAAGCTTTCTTT

V gene: TRBV28
J gene: TRBJ1-5
D gene: .
clone size: .
CDR3 protein: CASRGGVCQPQHF
CDR3 DNA: TGTGCCAGCCGGGGAGGGGTTTGTCAGCCCCAGCATTTT

V gene: TRBV11-2
J gene: TRBJ2-1
D gene: .
clone size: .
CDR3 protein: CASSRALAYEQFF
CDR3 DNA: TGTGCCAGCAGCAGAGCTCTAGCATACGAGCAGTTCTTC

V gene: TRBV11-2
J gene: TRBJ2-1
D gene: .
clone size: .
CDR3 protein: CRSSPDSMYREQFF
CDR3 DNA: TGTCGCAGCAGTCCGGACTCGATGTATAGGGAGCAGTTCTTC

V gene: TRBV12-3/TRBV12-4
J gene: TRBJ1-2
D gene: TRBD1
clone size: many
CDR3 protein: CASSPFTGVSGYTF
CDR3 DNA: TGTGCCAGCAGTCCGTTTACAGGGGTTTCTGGCTACACCTTC

V gene: TRBV12-3/TRBV12-4
J gene: TRBJ1-1
D gene: .
clone size: .
CDR3 protein: CANSRGLKGAFF
CDR3 DNA: TGTGCCAACAGCCGGGGCCTCAAGGGGGCTTTCTTT

V gene: TRBV5-4
J gene: TRBJ1-1
D gene: .
clone size: many
CDR3 protein: CASRAEMNTEAFF
CDR3 DNA: TGTGCCAGCAGGGCAGAGATGAACACTGAAGCTTTCTTT

V gene: TRBV11-2
J gene: TRBJ2-2
D gene: .
clone size: few
CDR3 protein: CASSPYRRAGELFF
CDR3 DNA: TGTGCCAGCAGTCCTTATAGACGGGCCGGGGAGCTGTTTTTT

V gene: TRBV10-1
J gene: TRBJ2-2
D gene: TRBD1
clone size: many
CDR3 protein: CASSELQGAAGELFF
CDR3 DNA: TGCGCCAGCAGTGAGTTACAGGGGGCGGCCGGGGAGCTGTTTTTT

V gene: TRBV28
J gene: TRBJ2-3
D gene: .
clone size: .
CDR3 protein: CASSFVDYSVTQYF
CDR3 DNA: TGTGCTAGCAGTTTTGTGGATTACTCAGTTACGCAGTATTTT

V gene: TRBV11-2
J gene: TRBJ1-5
D gene: TRBD1
clone size: .
CDR3 protein: CASSQTGYDQPQHF
CDR3 DNA: TGTGCCAGCAGCCAGACAGGGTATGATCAGCCCCAGCATTTT

V gene: TRBV11-3
J gene: TRBJ2-1
D gene: TRBD2
clone size: .
CDR3 protein: CASSARDYNEHFF
CDR3 DNA: TGTGCCAGCAGTGCCAGGGACTACAATGAGCACTTCTTC

V gene: TRBV28
J gene: TRBJ2-7
D gene: .
clone size: few
CDR3 protein: CASSLSGTGYEQYF
CDR3 DNA: TGTGCCAGCAGTTTATCCGGGACTGGCTACGAGCAGTACTTC

V gene: TRBV6-2/TRBV6-3
J gene: TRBJ2-1
D gene: TRBD2
clone size: .
CDR3 protein: CASRQDRRGARFAYNVQFF
CDR3 DNA: TGTGCCAGCAGACAAGATCGGCGGGGGGCCCGGTTCGCCTACAATGTGCAGTTCTTC

V gene: TRBV2
J gene: TRBJ2-3
D gene: .
clone size: .
CDR3 protein: CASSEAVGRIDTQYF
CDR3 DNA: TGTGCCAGCAGTGAAGCAGTTGGCCGGATAGATACGCAGTATTTT

V gene: TRBV4-2
J gene: TRBJ2-1
D gene: TRBD2
clone size: many
CDR3 protein: CASSQDTAGGVNEQFF
CDR3 DNA: TGTGCCAGCAGCCAAGATACGGCGGGAGGGGTCAATGAGCAGTTCTTC

V gene: TRBV5-4
J gene: TRBJ2-7
D gene: .
clone size: many
CDR3 protein: CASSLATGAGYERYF
CDR3 DNA: TGTGCCAGCAGCTTGGCGACCGGGGCAGGCTACGAGCGGTACTTC

V gene: TRBV28
J gene: TRBJ2-7
D gene: TRBD1
clone size: many
CDR3 protein: CASSRTGSVREQYF
CDR3 DNA: TGTGCCAGCAGCCGGACAGGATCGGTGCGCGAGCAGTACTTC

V gene: TRBV7-3
J gene: TRBJ2-1
D gene: TRBD2
clone size: few
CDR3 protein: CASSRAGGNEQFF
CDR3 DNA: TGTGCCAGCAGCCGAGCGGGAGGAAATGAGCAGTTCTTC

V gene: TRBV10-2
J gene: TRBJ1-1
D gene: .
clone size: .
CDR3 protein: CVSSDPTNTEAFF
CDR3 DNA: TGCGTCAGCAGTGACCCTACGAACACTGAAGCCTTCTTT

V gene: TRBV28
J gene: TRBJ2-3
D gene: TRBD2
clone size: many
CDR3 protein: CASSSLAERRDTQYF
CDR3 DNA: TGTGCCAGCAGTTCACTAGCGGAGCGTCGAGATACGCAGTATTTT

V gene: TRBV11-2
J gene: TRBJ2-1
D gene: TRBD2
clone size: .
CDR3 protein: CACSLVCGRTSNEQFF
CDR3 DNA: TGTGCCTGCAGCTTAGTGTGCGGGAGAACTTCCAATGAGCAGTTCTTC

V gene: TRBV30
J gene: TRBJ2-2
D gene: .
clone size: .
CDR3 protein: CAWSVQGSGELFF
CDR3 DNA: TGTGCCTGGAGTGTACAGGGAAGCGGGGAGCTGTTTTTT

V gene: TRBV11-3
J gene: TRBJ2-7
D gene: TRBD1
clone size: few
CDR3 protein: CASITRQGAGDEQYF
CDR3 DNA: TGTGCCAGCATCACACGACAGGGGGCGGGCGACGAGCAGTACTTC

V gene: TRBV2
J gene: TRBJ2-7
D gene: TRBD2
clone size: few
CDR3 protein: CATSLSVGGEQYF
CDR3 DNA: TGTGCCACAAGTCTTTCGGTCGGGGGGGAGCAGTACTTC

V gene: TRBV7-8
J gene: TRBJ2-3
D gene: TRBD2
clone size: .
CDR3 protein: CVSSSRTGGTDTQYF
CDR3 DNA: TGTGTCAGCAGCTCCCGGACGGGGGGAACAGATACGCAGTATTTT

V gene: TRBV20-1
J gene: TRBJ2-1
D gene: TRBD2
clone size: once
CDR3 protein: CSTRDLSGGWDEQFF
CDR3 DNA: TGCAGTACTAGAGACCTTAGCGGGGGGTGGGATGAGCAGTTCTTC

V gene: TRBV6-6
J gene: TRBJ2-7
D gene: TRBD2
clone size: .
CDR3 protein: CASRTSGRTNKYEQYF
CDR3 DNA: TGTGCCAGCCGGACTAGCGGGAGGACCAATAAATACGAACAGTACTTC

V gene: TRBV6-1
J gene: TRBJ2-1
D gene: TRBD2
clone size: many
CDR3 protein: CASTRGGGSPSSYNEQFF
CDR3 DNA: TGTGCCAGCACCCGGGGGGGGGGATCCCCTAGCTCCTACAATGAGCAGTTCTTC

V gene: TRBV11-3
J gene: TRBJ2-6
D gene: .
clone size: .
CDR3 protein: CASSPRQGTGANFLAF
CDR3 DNA: TGTGCCAGCAGCCCGAGGCAGGGAACTGGGGCCAATTTCCTGGCTTTC

V gene: TRBV12-3/TRBV12-4
J gene: TRBJ2-7
D gene: .
clone size: .
CDR3 protein: CASSLMAAVSYEQYF
CDR3 DNA: TGTGCCAGCAGTTTAATGGCGGCCGTCTCCTACGAACAGTACTTC

V gene: TRBV7-9
J gene: TRBJ2-7
D gene: TRBD2
clone size: few
CDR3 protein: CASSLGGLAGGEQYF
CDR3 DNA: TGTGCCAGCAGCTTAGGAGGACTAGCGGGAGGCGAGCAGTACTTC

V gene: TRBV2
J gene: TRBJ2-7
D gene: .
clone size: .
CDR3 protein: CASSGPDNRLGYEQYF
CDR3 DNA: TGTGCCAGCAGTGGACCCGACAACCGTCTGGGTTACGAGCAGTACTTC

V gene: TRBV11-3
J gene: TRBJ2-7
D gene: TRBD1
clone size: .
CDR3 protein: CVSNSGTGGSLEQYF
CDR3 DNA: TGTGTCAGCAACTCAGGGACAGGGGGCTCCCTCGAGCAGTACTTC

V gene: TRBV29-1
J gene: TRBJ2-3
D gene: .
clone size: many
CDR3 protein: CSVYTGTGSTDTQYF
CDR3 DNA: TGCAGCGTTTACACCGGGACTGGGAGCACAGATACGCAGTATTTT

V gene: TRBV11-3
J gene: TRBJ2-7
D gene: .
clone size: .
CDR3 protein: CAISFSPRDGYERYF
CDR3 DNA: TGTGCCATCAGCTTCTCCCCCCGGGACGGCTACGAGCGATACTTC

V gene: TRBV11-2
J gene: TRBJ2-2
D gene: .
clone size: .
CDR3 protein: CTSSLDRTVELFF
CDR3 DNA: TGTACCAGCAGTTTAGATAGGACTGTGGAGCTATTTTTT

V gene: TRBV7-8
J gene: TRBJ2-1
D gene: .
clone size: many
CDR3 protein: CASSLGFQRSNEQFF
CDR3 DNA: TGTGCCAGCAGCTTAGGTTTCCAGAGGTCCAATGAGCAGTTCTTC

V gene: TRBV11-2
J gene: TRBJ1-2
D gene: TRBD1
clone size: .
CDR3 protein: CASSLKGASGGGGYTF
CDR3 DNA: TGTGCCAGTAGCTTAAAGGGGGCCAGTGGCGGTGGTGGCTACACCTTC

V gene: TRBV11-2
J gene: TRBJ2-7
D gene: TRBD2
clone size: .
CDR3 protein: CARNRAGLAVYEQYF
CDR3 DNA: TGTGCCAGGAACCGTGCCGGACTAGCGGTTTACGAGCAGTACTTC

V gene: TRBV2
J gene: TRBJ2-2
D gene: .
clone size: .
CDR3 protein: CASKGRVTNTGELFF
CDR3 DNA: TGTGCCAGCAAGGGGCGAGTAACGAACACCGGGGAGCTGTTTTTT

V gene: TRBV7-9
J gene: TRBJ1-5
D gene: .
clone size: .
CDR3 protein: CASSWGGGLNQPQHF
CDR3 DNA: TGTGCCAGCAGCTGGGGGGGGGGGCTCAATCAGCCCCAGCATTTT

V gene: TRBV6-5
J gene: TRBJ1-1
D gene: .
clone size: .
CDR3 protein: CAISKLPEEYTEAFF
CDR3 DNA: TGTGCCATCAGTAAATTACCAGAGGAGTACACTGAAGCTTTCTTT

V gene: TRBV7-3
J gene: TRBJ2-7
D gene: .
clone size: once
CDR3 protein: CANSLTGTDSYEQYF
CDR3 DNA: TGTGCCAACAGCTTAACGGGTACGGACAGCTACGAGCAGTACTTC

V gene: TRBV13
J gene: TRBJ2-7
D gene: TRBD2
clone size: many
CDR3 protein: CASSSGLAGFYEQYF
CDR3 DNA: TGTGCCAGCAGCTCGGGACTAGCGGGCTTCTACGAGCAGTACTTC

V gene: TRBV20-1
J gene: TRBJ1-1
D gene: TRBD1
clone size: few
CDR3 protein: CSARIQGGRAEAFF
CDR3 DNA: TGCAGTGCTAGGATACAGGGGGGCCGAGCTGAAGCTTTCTTT

V gene: TRBV11-3
J gene: TRBJ2-1
D gene: .
clone size: .
CDR3 protein: CASGSQSSYNEQLF
CDR3 DNA: TGTGCCAGCGGTTCCCAGAGCTCCTACAATGAGCAGCTCTTC